Listed here are 27 T cell receptor beta chains from one sample, sequenced in a study of T cell changes during pregnancy in multiple sclerosis. Libraries were prepared by immunoSEQ multiplex PCR; TCRdb keeps only in-frame clonotypes and omits some of them. The sample has about 120,000 clones, 90% to 95% seen once; the top ten hold roughly 6.2%. The material sequenced was peripheral blood, taken before pregnancy. These receptors were collected from a female donor with multiple sclerosis, enrolled in a pregnancy study.

V gene TRBV7-4 combines with J gene TRBJ2-7; 9 positions agree with TRBD2. The V and J ends lost 11 bases and 5 bases, in that order; junction bases with no gene match: 22. The germline gives CDR1 SGHVT, CDR2 SQSDAQ. The CDR3 contains 17 residues. CDR3: CASVPRGGGRSVHEQYF. CDR3 in DNA: TGTGCCTCAGTCCCCCGCGGGGGGGGCCGATCTGTCCACGAGCAGTACTTC.

The chain couples TRBV5-1 to TRBJ1-1; D remains unclear. Germline-derived CDR1 and CDR2 are SGHRS and YFSETQ. The CDR3 has 15 residues. V was shortened by 0 bases and J by 1 base, with 10 bases between the two germline ends. CDR3 residues: CASSLVLPGNTEAFF. DNA of the CDR3: TGCGCCAGCAGCTTGGTCCTCCCAGGGAACACTGAAGCTTTCTTT. The entire variable domain, with the rest obtained from reference TRBV5-1 and TRBJ1-1, is as follows: KAGVTQTPRYLIKTRGQQVTLSCSPISGHRSVSWYQQTPGQGLQFLFEYFSETQRNKGNFPGRFSGRQFSNSRSEMNVSTLELGDSALYLCASSLVLPGNTEAFFGQGTRLTVV.

The V gene is TRBV19, the J gene TRBJ1-1, with 8 bases fitting TRBD1. This CDR3 spans 13 amino acids. The germline V gene has CDR1 LNHDA and CDR2 SQIVND (reference sequence). V lost 5 bases to trimming and J lost 5 bases; unmatched junction nucleotides: 4. CDR3 in amino acids: CASSVDRETEAFF. For the CDR3, the DNA is TGTGCCAGTAGTGTGGACAGGGAGACTGAAGCTTTCTTT.

The chain employs TRBV27 and TRBJ2-1, with a weak D call TRBD1 (5 bases). The V gene lost 3 bases and the J gene lost 5 bases, with 11 bases spanning the gap. This CDR3 spans 14 amino acids. CDR1 MNHEY and CDR2 SMNVEV come from the germline V gene (reference sequence). Written as DNA, the CDR3 is TGTGCCAGCAGTTTTTACAGGAGAGACAATGAGCAGTTCTTC. The encoded protein is CASSFYRRDNEQFF.

V and J are TRBV5-4 and TRBJ2-2; D is possibly TRBD1 (6 bases). V dropped 5 bases and J dropped 5 bases, with 16 bases sitting between them. The CDR3 runs 15 residues. The germline V gene encodes CDR1 SGHNT and CDR2 YYREEE (reference sequence). CDR3 nucleotide sequence: TGTGCCAGCAGGGCGGACAGTCCACTTACCGGGGAGCTGTTTTTT. It specifies CASRADSPLTGELFF.

V and J are TRBV6-6 and TRBJ1-1; 8 positions agree with TRBD1. The CDR3 extends over 14 amino acids. Germline V gene data show CDR1 as MNHNY and CDR2 as SVGAGI (reference sequence). Trimming cost V 5 bases and J 0 bases; bases outside gene matches: 2. In DNA form, the CDR3 reads TGTGCCAGCAGTGTGACAGGGGTGAACACTGAAGCTTTCTTT. Protein product: CASSVTGVNTEAFF.

The rearrangement joins TRBV6-5 to TRBJ2-1; D is undetermined. The CDR3 sequence is 11 residues long. Trimming took off 4 bases at V and 10 bases at J, with 8 bases between the two ends. Germline V gives CDR1 MNHEY, CDR2 SVGAGI. CDR3 coding DNA: TGTGCCAGCAGTTCGCGGATAGAGCAGTTCTTC. This encodes CASSSRIEQFF.

In its sample, this clone was seen a few times. The chain carries TRBV6-1 and TRBJ1-1; the D gene is possibly TRBD1 (5 bases). The CDR3 runs to 15 residues. Germline CDR1 MNHNS, CDR2 SASEGT. V dropped 0 bases and J dropped 1 base, with 9 bases sitting between them. In DNA form, the CDR3 reads TGTGCCAGCAGTGAAGCGCGGGGCTCGAACACTGAAGCTTTCTTT. As protein: CASSEARGSNTEAFF.

This chain links TRBV7-2 with TRBJ1-2; TRBD1 matches 10 bases. V was clipped by 5 bases and J by 4 bases; unmatched bases: 4. This CDR3 is built from 14 residues. The germline gives CDR1 SGHTA, CDR2 FQGNSA. CDR3 protein: CASSLTGGIYGYTF. In nucleotides, the CDR3 is TGTGCCAGCAGCCTGACAGGGGGCATCTATGGCTACACCTTC.

This chain uses TRBV5-1 with TRBJ2-1, with TRBD1 matching over 12 bases. The germline gives CDR1 SGHRS, CDR2 YFSETQ. There are 16 residues in the CDR3. J gave up 3 bases and V 2 bases, and 3 bases lay outside the gene matches. In nucleotides, the CDR3 is TGCGCCAGCAGCTTTGGGGACAGGGGGCTCTACAATGAGCAGTTCTTC. Translating gives CASSFGDRGLYNEQFF. Supplemented by reference TRBV5-1 and TRBJ2-1, the full variable domain reads KAGVTQTPRYLIKTRGQQVTLSCSPISGHRSVSWYQQTPGQGLQFLFEYFSETQRNKGNFPGRFSGRQFSNSRSEMNVSTLELGDSALYLCASSFGDRGLYNEQFFGPGTRLTVL.

The V gene is TRBV5-4, the J gene TRBJ1-1; D is possibly TRBD1 (5 bases). CDR1 SGHNT and CDR2 YYREEE come from the germline V gene (reference sequence). This CDR3 contains 15 residues. Trimming removed 0 bases at V and 5 bases at J, with 14 bases between. DNA of the CDR3: TGTGCCAGCAGCTTGGAGTTTACAGGATGGACTGAAGCTTTCTTT. Residues: CASSLEFTGWTEAFF.

The J gene is TRBJ2-1, the V gene TRBV5-1, with TRBD2 matching over 10 bases. Germline-derived CDR1 and CDR2 are SGHRS and YFSETQ. This CDR3 spans 17 amino acids. With 0 bases clipped from V and 6 bases from J, the junction kept 9 bases outside the gene matches. Here the CDR3 reads CASSLVPTSGVANEQFF. CDR3 coding DNA: TGCGCCAGCAGCTTGGTCCCTACTAGCGGGGTTGCCAATGAGCAGTTCTTC.

The chain has TRBV5-1 and TRBJ2-1; 7 bases fit TRBD2. CDR1 is SGHRS, CDR2 YFSETQ, per germline. CDR3 length: 14 residues. J lost 2 bases, V lost 4 bases, and 3 bases had no gene match. The CDR3 nucleotides are TGCGCCAGCAGCGCGGGACTAACCTACAATGAGCAGTTCTTC. Protein product: CASSAGLTYNEQFF.

The chain combines TRBV29-1 with TRBJ2-7; possibly TRBD1 for D (5 bases). Between the trimmed V and J ends, which lost 5 bases and 6 bases, there was a span of 17 bases. Germline V gene lookup returns CDR1 SQVTM and CDR2 ANQGSEA. CDR3 length: 13 amino acids. CDR3 region: CSVLFLGEGEQYF. CDR3 in DNA: TGCAGCGTTCTTTTCTTAGGGGAAGGCGAGCAGTACTTC.

The sample holds one count of this clone. The J gene is TRBJ1-5, the V gene TRBV4-1; D is unresolved. Germline V gene sequence: CDR1 MGHRA, CDR2 YSYEKL. V was clipped by 4 bases and J by 5 bases, with 21 bases between them. The CDR3 extends over 17 amino acids. The CDR3 sequence is CASSPKGAIGFDQPQHF. DNA for the CDR3: TGCGCCAGCAGCCCCAAGGGAGCCATAGGGTTTGATCAGCCCCAGCATTTT.

V usage is TRBV2 and J usage is TRBJ2-7, with 9 positions matching TRBD1. The CDR3 spans 13 residues. Looked up from germline, CDR1 is SNHLY and CDR2 is FYNNEI. Trimming cost V 8 bases and J 6 bases; bases outside gene matches: 8. CDR3 DNA sequence: TGTGCCAGCCCTCCTAAACAGGGGGCCGAGCAGTACTTC. It yields the protein CASPPKQGAEQYF.

This clone showed up just once. V usage is TRBV18 and J usage is TRBJ2-1, with a weak D call TRBD2 (5 bases). The germline V gene encodes CDR1 KGHSH and CDR2 LQKENI. This CDR3 region has 17 residues. V gave up 3 bases and J gave up 4 bases, with 19 bases separating them. CDR3 DNA: TGTGCCAGCTCACCCCTGGCGAGCGGACCCCGTTACAATGAGCAGTTCTTC. Translating gives CASSPLASGPRYNEQFF.

The chain uses TRBV2 and TRBJ1-6; D unclear. V lost 1 base, J lost 10 bases, and 11 bases lay in between. This CDR3 comprises 14 residues. Per germline, CDR1 SNHLY and CDR2 FYNNEI. The CDR3 sequence is CASSEGIPSSPLHF. The DNA for the CDR3 is TGTGCCAGCAGTGAAGGAATTCCAAGCTCACCCCTCCACTTT.

V usage is TRBV2 and J usage is TRBJ1-2; 8 bases line up with TRBD1. In germline, CDR1 is SNHLY, CDR2 FYNNEI. Losses at the gene ends were 6 bases for V and 5 bases for J; bases not matched to a gene: 11. CDR3 length equals 15 residues. The DNA of the CDR3 is TGTGCCAGCAGCCCGGGACAGGTAGCCCTATATGGCTACACCTTC. Translated: CASSPGQVALYGYTF.

In DNA form, the CDR3 reads TGTGCCAGCAGCTTAGGTGGGACAGGGGTAGAGACCCAGTACTTC. It encodes CASSLGGTGVETQYF. V gene TRBV7-7 combines with J gene TRBJ2-5; 10 nucleotides line up with TRBD1. The V gene end was trimmed by 1 base and the J gene end by 4 bases; junction bases not matched to a gene: 3. This CDR3 has 15 residues. CDR1 and CDR2 from the germline V gene are SSHAT and FNYEAQ (reference sequence).

CDR3 loop: CASSEGRRQFYGYTF. The CDR3 bases are TGTGCCAGCAGTGAAGGAAGGAGGCAGTTCTATGGCTACACCTTC. This chain joins TRBV6-1 and TRBJ1-2; D is uncertain. The CDR3 is 15 amino acids. V lost 1 base and J 4 bases, leaving 13 bases between the germline ends. Per the germline V gene, CDR1 is MNHNS and CDR2 is SASEGT.

This clone was found a few times. V gene TRBV30 combines with J gene TRBJ1-1, with D perhaps TRBD1 (5 bases). Germline assignment: CDR1 GTSNPN and CDR2 SVGIG (reference sequence). V gave up 4 bases and J gave up 1 base, with 16 bases separating them. This CDR3 is built from 15 residues. CDR3 region: CAWILTDRWNTEAFF. CDR3 nucleotides: TGTGCCTGGATTCTCACCGACAGATGGAACACTGAAGCTTTCTTT. Supplemented by reference TRBV30 and TRBJ1-1, the full variable domain reads SQTIHQWPATLVQPVGSPLSLECTVEGTSNPNLYWYRQAAGRGLQLLFYSVGIGQISSEVPQNLSASRPQDRQFILSSKKLLLSDSGFYLCAWILTDRWNTEAFFGQGTRLTVV.

Points on this clone: In the same sample, other DNA sequences code for this CDR3. This chain joins TRBV5-6 and TRBJ2-5, with D possibly TRBD1 on 6 matching bases. This CDR3 comprises 15 residues. Trimming removed 2 bases from V and 1 base from J, with 12 bases in between. CDR1 SGHDT and CDR2 YYEEEE come from the germline V gene. The CDR3 region is CASSLIGRGQETQYF. The CDR3 nucleotides read TGTGCCAGCAGCTTAATCGGCAGGGGCCAAGAGACCCAGTACTTC.

The V gene is TRBV9, the J gene TRBJ2-5, with 8 bases aligning to TRBD2. The V segment lost 0 bases and the J segment 9 bases; nucleotides outside the gene matches: 16. The germline V gene has CDR1 SGDLS and CDR2 YYNGEE. This CDR3 comprises 17 residues. Here the CDR3 reads CASSVGVAGLVKEAQYF. The DNA for the CDR3 is TGTGCCAGCAGCGTAGGTGTTGCGGGACTAGTAAAGGAAGCCCAGTACTTC. The complete variable domain, with remaining parts taken from reference TRBV9 and TRBJ2-5, reads DSGVTQTPKHLITATGQRVTLRCSPRSGDLSVYWYQQSLDQGLQFLIQYYNGEERAKGNILERFSAQQFPDLHSELNLSSLELGDSALYFCASSVGVAGLVKEAQYFGPGTRLLVL.

The CDR3 DNA sequence: TGTGCCAGCAGCTTCGGACAGGCGTACTCTGGAAACACCATATATTTT. It yields the protein CASSFGQAYSGNTIYF. The chain combines TRBV9 with TRBJ1-3; 7 positions match TRBD1. The CDR3 totals 16 residues. CDR1 and CDR2 (germline): SGDLS, YYNGEE. Trimming at V came to 4 bases and at J to 0 bases, leaving 7 bases not matched to a gene.

Regarding this clone: Other nucleotide sequences from this sample produce the same CDR3. The V call is TRBV5-1, the J call TRBJ2-7, with 8 bases aligning to TRBD2. V dropped 5 bases and J dropped 3; count of bases not matched to a gene: 4. Per germline, CDR1 SGHRS and CDR2 YFSETQ. The CDR3 covers 13 residues. This chain's CDR3 is CASSLAGSYEQYF. The CDR3 region has the DNA TGCGCCAGCAGTCTAGCGGGTAGCTACGAGCAGTACTTC.

The J gene is TRBJ2-7, the V gene TRBV14; tentative D call: TRBD1 (6 bases). The CDR3 has 15 amino acids. CDR1 and CDR2 from the germline V gene are SGHDN and FVKESK. Trimming pared 1 base from V and 0 bases from J, leaving 10 bases between. CDR3 in amino acids: CASSQGPTGSYEQYF. The CDR3 DNA is TGTGCCAGCAGCCAAGGCCCGACAGGCTCCTACGAGCAGTACTTC.